This record covers a single TCR beta chain. Antigen: not known. The V end lost 0 bases, the J end lost 5 bases, and 9 bases lay between the germline ends. Per germline, CDR1 SGHDT and CDR2 YYEEEE. The CDR3 is 14 residues long. These data belong to a study of shared clonotypes between healthy human individuals. Study-wide context: Researchers assigned three CD4 naive, three CD4 memory, two CD8 naive and one CD8 memory plate to each donor. Findings and caveats of the study: Limitation of the genetic and exposure-history diversity represented came from the few donors.

Negatively enriched CD4+ T cells were divided by CD45RA into naive and memory. Sequencing was at deep level. This table comes from immunoSEQ multiplex PCR, and its TCRdb copy is limited to in-frame clones, with some not included. The top ten hold roughly 0.83% of the sample, which has around 990,000 clones, 77% seen once. V and J are TRBV5-6 and TRBJ1-5; D gene ambiguous. Material for sequencing was memory CD4+ T cells from PBMCs. Sample subset: CD45RA-negative fraction. The receptor was derived from a man younger than 30 in good health. Some clones in this sample may be carry-over from other donors' samples. The CDR3 DNA reads TGTGCCAGCAGCTTGGGTGGCCTTCATCAGCCCCAGCATTTT. Amino acids: CASSLGGLHQPQHF.